This T cell receptor (beta chain) was sequenced during a study of T-cell memory formation after mild COVID-19 (dated by TCRdb to 2020 to 2023). About the full investigation: TCR sequence clusters from the two donors were largely donor specific. Longitudinal TCRalpha and TCRbeta repertoire sequencing tracked T-cell clones expanding and contracting after mild COVID-19 in two donors. The cohort was made up of two young adult volunteers, one female and one male, who were previously healthy. Overall results and qualifications from the work: SARS-CoV-2 specificity of the second-wave clones peaking on day 37 was not confirmed. Contracting CD4+ clones were located mainly in the CM and EM memory subsets, whereas CD8+ clones were found to be enriched in EMRA. Some responding clones were detected in pre-infection memory, suggesting pre-existing cross-reactive memory T cells joined the SARS-CoV-2 response. The study included only a couple of mild cases, and larger cohorts that include severe cases with pre-infection samples were judged to be necessary. From day 15 to 85, contracting clones showed balanced CD4/CD8 phenotypes, whereas a second wave of clones that expanded from day 15 to 37 leaned towards CD4+.

This clonotype was seen once. Which antigen it targets is not known. One end of the junction varies from germline; a read error may be responsible. Ficoll-Paque density gradient centrifugation was the method used to isolate PBMCs. Inclusive of the bounding cysteine and phenylalanine, the CDR3 is 15 residues long. Just the 45-base CDR3 DNA is kept, in frame starting at base 1. Sequencing took place on an Illumina NovaSeq 6000. cDNA libraries for TCRalpha and TCRbeta were prepared by 5'RACE using constant-segment primers, with sample barcodes and unique molecular identifiers added. Trizol reagent was used to extract RNA from every sample. The libraries were amplified in two PCR steps, and the second step added a second sample barcode and Illumina TruSeq adapters. Sequencing of libraries was performed on an Illumina NovaSeq with 2 x 150 bp paired-end reads. Turning to the authors' computational methods: With migec v1.2.7, reads were demultiplexed and then collapsed into UMI-guided consensus sequences. With mixcr v2.1.11, UMI consensuses were aligned to TRA and TRB V and J templates and assembled into clonotypes. A clonotype was counted as expanded or contracted only when both edgeR and NoisET called the clonotype significant, with the noise models trained on biological replicates. For edgeR calls, the thresholds were a false discovery rate-adjusted p below 0.01 and a log2 fold-change of 1. As an exploratory analysis of dynamics, max-normalized trajectories of the 1000 most abundant clonotypes were examined with PCA combined with hierarchical clustering. The CD4 or CD8 phenotype of responding clones was assigned using the separately sequenced CD4+ and CD8+ repertoires. TCRdb reran the public reads through fastp at Q25 and MiXCR, keeping productive beta chains. CDR3 protein sequences are deduplicated, and each keeps its most common genes and DNA. The V and J calls follow TCRdb's processing rather than the paper's. The sample data list under 200,000 distinct CDR3 sequences, and roughly 11% of these were observed just once. Around 3.8% of the sample rests with the top ten.

This sequence uses TRBV5-3 and TRBJ2-3; perhaps TRBD1 is the D gene, with 6 bases matching. TRBV5-3 is marked as an open reading frame, function uncertain. The clonotype was recovered from a young man who had mild COVID-19 (a few samples of this study predate the infection). The sample titles of this study are shuffled in the database, so cell type and time point are left out; the donor was told from shared clones. The specimen sequenced was PBMCs or a T cell subset sorted from them (not recorded which). The sequence in DNA is TGTGCCAGAAGTTTGGGTGCAGGGGCAGAAGATACGCAGTATTTT. Its protein product is CARSLGAGAEDTQYF.